Here is one T cell receptor (beta chain) with its context. The antigen is undetermined. Cells defined as naive were viable CD3+CD4+ or CD3+CD8+ and CCR7+CD45RA+CD45RO-CD95-CD27+CD28+. Peripheral blood was collected from the related graft donor on the marrow donation day. V gave up 1 base and J gave up 1 base, with 8 bases separating them. The CDR3 is 15 amino acids. The germline gives CDR1 SGHAT, CDR2 FQNNGV. The source of the sample is a study of T cells after posttransplantation cyclophosphamide. Findings and caveats of the study: TRB clonality was highly associated with recipient CMV seropositivity and reactivation. Blood and skin or GI T cell repertoires showed limited TRB overlap.

The protocol was immunoSEQ multiplex PCR, while the TCRdb copy is restricted to in-frame clones and leaves out a portion. The sample has about 22,000 clones, approximately 97% seen once. The clonotype originates from a man aged 45-65 years in good health, CMV-negative, and a related stem cell transplant donor. Sequenced material: naive CD4+ T cells sorted from PBMCs. The V and J genes are TRBV11-2 and TRBJ2-1; possibly TRBD2 for D (5 bases). The CDR3 sequence: CASSLGAGSYNEQFF. The CDR3 region has the DNA TGTGCCAGCAGCTTAGGTGCGGGTTCCTACAATGAGCAGTTCTTC.